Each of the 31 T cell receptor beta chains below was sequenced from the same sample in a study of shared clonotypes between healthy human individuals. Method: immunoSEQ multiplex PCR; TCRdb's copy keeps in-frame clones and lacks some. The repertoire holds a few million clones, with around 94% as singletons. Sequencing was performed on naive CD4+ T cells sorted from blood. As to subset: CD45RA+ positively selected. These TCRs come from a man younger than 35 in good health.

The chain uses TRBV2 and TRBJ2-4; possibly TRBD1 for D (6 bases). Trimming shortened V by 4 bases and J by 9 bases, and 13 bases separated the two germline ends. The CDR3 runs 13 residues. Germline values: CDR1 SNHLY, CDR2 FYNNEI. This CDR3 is CASSGTEWAIQYF. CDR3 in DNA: TGTGCCAGCAGTGGGACAGAGTGGGCCATTCAGTACTTC.

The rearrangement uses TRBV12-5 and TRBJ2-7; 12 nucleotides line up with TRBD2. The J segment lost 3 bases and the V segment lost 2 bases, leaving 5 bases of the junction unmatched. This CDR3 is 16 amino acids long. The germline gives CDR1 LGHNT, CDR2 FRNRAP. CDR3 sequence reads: CASGLLRTSGNYEQYF. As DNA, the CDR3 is TGTGCTAGTGGTTTGCTACGGACTAGCGGGAACTACGAGCAGTACTTC.

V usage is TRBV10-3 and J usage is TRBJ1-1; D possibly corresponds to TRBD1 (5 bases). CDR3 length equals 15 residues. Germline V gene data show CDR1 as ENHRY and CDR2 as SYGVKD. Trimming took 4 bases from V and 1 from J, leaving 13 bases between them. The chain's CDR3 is CAISGLGVRNTEAFF. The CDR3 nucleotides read TGTGCCATCAGTGGGTTGGGGGTAAGGAACACTGAAGCTTTCTTT.

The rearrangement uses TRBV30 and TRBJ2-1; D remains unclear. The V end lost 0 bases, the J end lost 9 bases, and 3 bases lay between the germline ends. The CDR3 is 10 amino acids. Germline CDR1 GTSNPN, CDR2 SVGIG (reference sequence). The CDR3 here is CAWSVTEQFF. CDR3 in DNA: TGTGCCTGGAGTGTAACTGAGCAGTTCTTC.

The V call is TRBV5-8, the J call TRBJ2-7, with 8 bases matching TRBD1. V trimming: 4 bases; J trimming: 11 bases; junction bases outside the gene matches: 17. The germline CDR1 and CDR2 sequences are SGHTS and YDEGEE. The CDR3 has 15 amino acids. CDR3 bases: TGTGCCAGCAGCCCGAGACAGGGGATGAGTCAGTCCAAGTACTTC. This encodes CASSPRQGMSQSKYF.

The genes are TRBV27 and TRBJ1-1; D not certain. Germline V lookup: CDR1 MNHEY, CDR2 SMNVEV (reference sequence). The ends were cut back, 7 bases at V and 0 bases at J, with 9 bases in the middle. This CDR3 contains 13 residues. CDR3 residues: CASKGEVNTEAFF. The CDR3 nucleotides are TGTGCCAGCAAGGGAGAAGTGAACACTGAAGCTTTCTTT.

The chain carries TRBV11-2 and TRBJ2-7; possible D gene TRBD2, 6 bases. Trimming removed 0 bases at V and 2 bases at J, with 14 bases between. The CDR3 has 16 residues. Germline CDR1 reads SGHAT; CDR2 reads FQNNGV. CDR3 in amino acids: CASSLEGKLAAYEQYF. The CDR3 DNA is TGTGCCAGCAGCTTAGAGGGGAAACTAGCTGCCTACGAGCAGTACTTC.

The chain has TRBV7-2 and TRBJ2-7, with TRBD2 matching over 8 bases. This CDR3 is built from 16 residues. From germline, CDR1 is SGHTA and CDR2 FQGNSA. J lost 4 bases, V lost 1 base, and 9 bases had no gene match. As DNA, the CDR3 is TGTGCCAGCAGCTTAGATTACGGGAGGGGTAGGTACGAGCAGTACTTC. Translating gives CASSLDYGRGRYEQYF.

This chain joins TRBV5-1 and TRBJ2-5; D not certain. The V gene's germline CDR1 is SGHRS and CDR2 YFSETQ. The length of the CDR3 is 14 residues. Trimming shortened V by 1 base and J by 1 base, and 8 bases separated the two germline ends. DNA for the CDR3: TGCGCCAGCAGCTTGATCCAGACCCAAGAGACCCAGTACTTC. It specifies CASSLIQTQETQYF.

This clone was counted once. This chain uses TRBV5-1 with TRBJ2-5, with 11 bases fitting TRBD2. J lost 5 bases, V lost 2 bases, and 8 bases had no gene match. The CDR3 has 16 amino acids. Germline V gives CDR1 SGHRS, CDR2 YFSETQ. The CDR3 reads CASSFGLAGGPETQYF. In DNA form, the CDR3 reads TGCGCCAGCAGCTTCGGGCTAGCGGGAGGTCCGGAGACCCAGTACTTC.

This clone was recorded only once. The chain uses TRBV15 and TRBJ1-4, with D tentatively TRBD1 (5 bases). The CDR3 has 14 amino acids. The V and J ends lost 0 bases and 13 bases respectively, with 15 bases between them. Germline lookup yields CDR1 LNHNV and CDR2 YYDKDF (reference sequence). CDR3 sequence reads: CATSRDDRRRGLFF. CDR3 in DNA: TGTGCCACCAGCAGAGATGATAGGCGTAGGGGACTGTTTTTT.

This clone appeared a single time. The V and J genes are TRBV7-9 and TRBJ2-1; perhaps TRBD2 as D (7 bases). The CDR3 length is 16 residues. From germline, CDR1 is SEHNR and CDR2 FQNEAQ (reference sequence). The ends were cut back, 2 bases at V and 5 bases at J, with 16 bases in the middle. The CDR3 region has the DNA TGTGCCAGCAGCTTAAGGATCCAGCGGGACAACAATGAGCAGTTCTTC. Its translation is CASSLRIQRDNNEQFF.

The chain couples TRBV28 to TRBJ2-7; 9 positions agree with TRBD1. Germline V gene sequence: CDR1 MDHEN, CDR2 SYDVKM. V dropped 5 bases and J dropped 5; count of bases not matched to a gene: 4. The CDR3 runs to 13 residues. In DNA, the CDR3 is TGTGCCAGCAGTAGGACAGGGGCGCACGAGCAGTACTTC. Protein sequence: CASSRTGAHEQYF.

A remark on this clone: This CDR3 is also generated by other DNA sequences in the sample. The CDR3 DNA sequence: TGTGCCATCAGTGACTCAGGGGGAAATGAAAAACTGTTTTTT. Encoded protein: CAISDSGGNEKLFF. The chain is built from TRBV10-3 and TRBJ1-4, with 7 bases that match TRBD1. This CDR3 spans 14 amino acids. The V gene's germline CDR1 is ENHRY and CDR2 SYGVKD. The trim removed 3 bases at V and 5 bases at J, leaving 3 bases unmatched.

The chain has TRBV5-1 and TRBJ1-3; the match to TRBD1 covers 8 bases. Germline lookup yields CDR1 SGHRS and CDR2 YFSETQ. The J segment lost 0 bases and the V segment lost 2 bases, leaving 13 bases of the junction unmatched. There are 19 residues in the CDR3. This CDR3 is CASSFLGGQETSSGNTIYF. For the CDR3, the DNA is TGCGCCAGCAGCTTCCTTGGGGGACAGGAGACAAGCTCTGGAAACACCATATATTTT.

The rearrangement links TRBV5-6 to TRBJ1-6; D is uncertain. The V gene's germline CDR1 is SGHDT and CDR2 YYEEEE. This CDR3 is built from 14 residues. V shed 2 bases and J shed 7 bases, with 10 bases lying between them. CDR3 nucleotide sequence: TGTGCCAGCAGCTTTGCACAGAACAATTCACCCCTCCACTTT. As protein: CASSFAQNNSPLHF.

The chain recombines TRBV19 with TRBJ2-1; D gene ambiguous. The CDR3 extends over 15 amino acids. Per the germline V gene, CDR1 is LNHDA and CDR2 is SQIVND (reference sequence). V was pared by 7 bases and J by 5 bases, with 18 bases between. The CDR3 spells CASKNTFRFDNEQFF. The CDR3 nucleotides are TGTGCCAGTAAGAACACCTTTAGATTTGACAATGAGCAGTTCTTC. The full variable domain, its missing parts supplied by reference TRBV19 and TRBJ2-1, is DGGITQSPKYLFRKEGQNVTLSCEQNLNHDAMYWYRQDPGQGLRLIYYSQIVNDFQKGDIAEGYSVSREKKESFPLTVTSAQKNPTAFYLCASKNTFRFDNEQFFGPGTRLTVL.

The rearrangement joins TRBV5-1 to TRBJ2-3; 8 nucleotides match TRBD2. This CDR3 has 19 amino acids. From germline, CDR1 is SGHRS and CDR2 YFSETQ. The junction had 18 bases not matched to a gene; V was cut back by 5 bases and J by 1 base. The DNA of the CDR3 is TGCGCCAGCAGTCCCGGGAGGGCCTGGGTCTTGGCTGGCACAGATACGCAGTATTTT. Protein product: CASSPGRAWVLAGTDTQYF.

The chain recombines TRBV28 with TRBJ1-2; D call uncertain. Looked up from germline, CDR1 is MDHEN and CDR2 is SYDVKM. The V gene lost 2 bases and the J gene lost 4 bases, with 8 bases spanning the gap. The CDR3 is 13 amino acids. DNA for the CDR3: TGTGCCAGCAGTTTAGCTACGAGCTATGGCTACACCTTC. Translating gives CASSLATSYGYTF.

DNA of the CDR3: TGTGCCAGCAGTTCCAAAGGAGAAAAACTGTTTTTT. Its protein is CASSSKGEKLFF. The gene calls are TRBV27 and TRBJ1-4; D is undetermined. CDR3 length equals 12 residues. Trimming removed 4 bases from V and 8 bases from J, with 8 bases in between. The germline V gene has CDR1 MNHEY and CDR2 SMNVEV (reference sequence).

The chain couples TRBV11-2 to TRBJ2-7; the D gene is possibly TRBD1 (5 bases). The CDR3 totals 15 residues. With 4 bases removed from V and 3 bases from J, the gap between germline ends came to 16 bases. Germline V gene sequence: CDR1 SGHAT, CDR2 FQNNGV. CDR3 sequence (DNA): TGTGCCAGCAGCTCCCGTGGGATCAGGGACTACGAGCAGTACTTC. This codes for CASSSRGIRDYEQYF.

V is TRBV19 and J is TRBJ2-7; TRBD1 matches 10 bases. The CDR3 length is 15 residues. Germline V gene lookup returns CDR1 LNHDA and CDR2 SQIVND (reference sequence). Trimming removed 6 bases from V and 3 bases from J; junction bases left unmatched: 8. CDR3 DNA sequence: TGTGCCAGTAGCCCTCGACAGGGGGCTATCTACGAGCAGTACTTC. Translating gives CASSPRQGAIYEQYF.

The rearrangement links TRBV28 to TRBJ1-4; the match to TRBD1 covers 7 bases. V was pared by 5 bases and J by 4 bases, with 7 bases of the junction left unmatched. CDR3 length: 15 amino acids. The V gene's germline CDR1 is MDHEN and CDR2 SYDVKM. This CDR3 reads CASSGPGQFNEKLFF. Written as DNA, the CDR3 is TGTGCCAGCAGTGGTCCGGGACAGTTTAATGAAAAACTGTTTTTT.

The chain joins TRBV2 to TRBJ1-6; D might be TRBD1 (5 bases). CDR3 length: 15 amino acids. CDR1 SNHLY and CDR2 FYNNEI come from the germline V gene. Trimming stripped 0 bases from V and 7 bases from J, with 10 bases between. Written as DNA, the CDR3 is TGTGCCAGCAGTGAAGCGAGCAGGGCCAATTCACCCCTCCACTTT. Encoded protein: CASSEASRANSPLHF.

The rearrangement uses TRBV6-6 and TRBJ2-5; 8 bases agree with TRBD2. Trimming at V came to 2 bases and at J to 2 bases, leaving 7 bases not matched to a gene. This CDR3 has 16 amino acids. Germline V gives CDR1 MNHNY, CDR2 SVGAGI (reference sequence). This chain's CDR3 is CASSYGPQRGQETQYF. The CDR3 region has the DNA TGTGCCAGCAGTTACGGTCCCCAGCGGGGGCAAGAGACCCAGTACTTC.

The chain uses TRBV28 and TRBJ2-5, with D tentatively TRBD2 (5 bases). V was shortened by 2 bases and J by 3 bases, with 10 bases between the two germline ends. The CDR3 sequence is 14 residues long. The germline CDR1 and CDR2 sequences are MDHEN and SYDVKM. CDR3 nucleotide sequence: TGTGCCAGCAGTTTAAGTGGGGAGAAAGAGACCCAGTACTTC. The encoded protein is CASSLSGEKETQYF. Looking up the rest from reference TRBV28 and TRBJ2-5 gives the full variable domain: DVKVTQSSRYLVKRTGEKVFLECVQDMDHENMFWYRQDPGLGLRLIYFSYDVKMKEKGDIPEGYSVSREKKERFSLILESASTNQTSMYLCASSLSGEKETQYFGPGTRLLVL.

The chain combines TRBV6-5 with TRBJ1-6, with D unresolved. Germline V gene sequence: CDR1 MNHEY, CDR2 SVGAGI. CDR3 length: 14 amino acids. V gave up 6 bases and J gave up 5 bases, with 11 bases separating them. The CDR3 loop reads CASREGPNNSPLHF. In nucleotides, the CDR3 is TGTGCCAGCAGGGAAGGGCCGAATAATTCACCCCTCCACTTT.

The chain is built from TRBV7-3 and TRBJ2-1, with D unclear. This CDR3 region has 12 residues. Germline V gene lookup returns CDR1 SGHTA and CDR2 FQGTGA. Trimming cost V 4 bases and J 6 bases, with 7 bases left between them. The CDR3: CASSSNGNEQFF. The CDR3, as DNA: TGTGCCAGCAGCTCAAATGGCAATGAGCAGTTCTTC.

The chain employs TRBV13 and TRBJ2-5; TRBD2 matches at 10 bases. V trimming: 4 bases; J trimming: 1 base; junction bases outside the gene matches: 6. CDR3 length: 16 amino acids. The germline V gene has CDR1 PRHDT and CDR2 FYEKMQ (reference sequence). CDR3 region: CASSSETSGVQETQYF. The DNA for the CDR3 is TGTGCCAGCAGCTCGGAAACTAGCGGGGTCCAAGAGACCCAGTACTTC.

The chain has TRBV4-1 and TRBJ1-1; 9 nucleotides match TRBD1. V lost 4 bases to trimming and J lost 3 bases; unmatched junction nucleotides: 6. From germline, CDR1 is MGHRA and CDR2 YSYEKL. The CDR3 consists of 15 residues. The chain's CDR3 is CASSRGTGIYTEAFF. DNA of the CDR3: TGCGCCAGCAGCCGAGGGACAGGGATTTACACTGAAGCTTTCTTT.

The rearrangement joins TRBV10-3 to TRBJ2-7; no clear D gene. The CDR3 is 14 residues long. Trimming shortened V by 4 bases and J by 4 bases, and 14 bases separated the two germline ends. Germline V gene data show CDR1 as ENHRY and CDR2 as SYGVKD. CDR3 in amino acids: CAISGQTSSYEQYF. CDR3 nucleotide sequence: TGTGCCATCAGTGGACAAACCTCCTCGTACGAGCAGTACTTC.